The 16 T cell receptor beta chains below were found in one sample sequenced in a study of T cell responses to AZD1222 COVID-19 vaccine. Data came from immunoSEQ multiplex PCR; TCRdb stores just in-frame clones and leaves some out. This sample has 130,000 or so clones, with 70% to 90% found just once. Sequencing was performed on peripheral blood, taken on day 0 of AZD1222 vaccination. These receptors all stem from an adult in good health.

This chain joins TRBV6-5 and TRBJ2-1; D unclear. V was pared by 3 bases and J by 0 bases, with 6 bases between. The germline V gene encodes CDR1 MNHEY and CDR2 SVGAGI. This CDR3 comprises 14 residues. The CDR3 here is CASSYESSYNEQFF. Written as DNA, the CDR3 is TGTGCCAGCAGTTATGAGAGCTCCTACAATGAGCAGTTCTTC.

The chain has TRBV7-6 and TRBJ2-1, with a possible D match to TRBD2 (7 bases). The length of the CDR3 is 16 residues. CDR1 is SGHVS and CDR2 is FNYEAQ in the germline V gene. V was pared by 1 base and J by 1 base, with 11 bases between. The CDR3 sequence: CASSLGGGLSYNEQFF. The CDR3 nucleotides read TGTGCCAGCAGCTTAGGGGGGGGCCTATCCTACAATGAGCAGTTCTTC.

This clone was detected only once. The genes are TRBV7-3 and TRBJ2-2; D ambiguous. Trimming removed 5 bases at V and 5 bases at J, with 12 bases between. There are 14 residues in the CDR3. Germline V gene sequence: CDR1 SGHTA, CDR2 FQGTGA. This CDR3 reads CASSPLSSTGELFF. As DNA, the CDR3 is TGTGCCAGCAGCCCGCTAAGCAGTACCGGGGAGCTGTTTTTT.

The V gene is TRBV7-2, the J gene TRBJ1-2; no clear D gene. The germline V gene has CDR1 SGHTA and CDR2 FQGNSA. CDR3 length: 14 amino acids. Deletions cut 0 bases from V and 1 base from J, with 6 bases between. CDR3 amino acids: CASSLATSNYGYTF. CDR3 sequence (DNA): TGTGCCAGCAGCTTAGCCACCAGTAACTATGGCTACACCTTC.

The chain couples TRBV10-3 to TRBJ1-1; 12 bases agree with TRBD1. CDR3 size: 13 residues. Germline loops: CDR1 ENHRY, CDR2 SYGVKD. J was trimmed by 11 bases and V by 2 bases; bases with no gene match: 3. The CDR3, as DNA: TGTGCCATCAGTGAGAGGGACAGGGGGCAGGCTTTCTTT. Translating it yields CAISERDRGQAFF.

The chain carries TRBV6-4 and TRBJ2-5; 10 bases fit TRBD2. V lost 6 bases to trimming and J lost 1 base; unmatched junction nucleotides: 5. Germline V gives CDR1 MRHNA, CDR2 SNTAGT. The length of the CDR3 is 15 residues. The chain's CDR3 is CASSRVAGGQETQYF. DNA of the CDR3: TGTGCCAGCAGCCGGGTAGCGGGGGGCCAAGAGACCCAGTACTTC.

The table lists this clone with a few counts. The chain recombines TRBV7-3 with TRBJ2-7; TRBD1 aligns across 10 bases. This CDR3 comprises 18 residues. CDR1 and CDR2 from the germline V gene are SGHTA and FQGTGA. J gave up 2 bases and V 0 bases, and 10 bases lay outside the gene matches. The CDR3 loop is CASSLTASPGQGTYEQYF. The CDR3 region has the DNA TGTGCCAGCAGCTTAACTGCCTCTCCGGGACAGGGGACCTACGAGCAGTACTTC. Full variable domain (missing parts from reference TRBV7-3 and TRBJ2-7): GAGVSQTPSNKVTEKGKYVELRCDPISGHTALYWYRQSLGQGPEFLIYFQGTGAADDSGLPNDRFFAVRPEGSVSTLKIQRTERGDSAVYLCASSLTASPGQGTYEQYFGPGTRLTVT.

The genes are TRBV5-1 and TRBJ2-5, with 9 bases lining up with TRBD2. The CDR3 spans 14 residues. Germline V gene lookup returns CDR1 SGHRS and CDR2 YFSETQ. The trim removed 4 bases at V and 8 bases at J, leaving 9 bases unmatched. CDR3 protein: CASSLELLAGTQYF. In nucleotides, the CDR3 is TGCGCCAGCAGCCTAGAATTACTAGCGGGCACCCAGTACTTC.

This clone has a single count. The chain combines TRBV11-2 with TRBJ1-4; no clear D. Trimming cost V 1 base and J 1 base, with 7 bases left between them. This CDR3 is 15 amino acids long. Germline CDR1 reads SGHAT; CDR2 reads FQNNGV. The CDR3 region has the DNA TGTGCCAGCAGCTTAGCTCGGGGAACTAATGAAAAACTGTTTTTT. Translation gives CASSLARGTNEKLFF.

The chain carries TRBV5-4 and TRBJ1-3; D is unresolved. CDR3 length: 14 residues. V lost 2 bases, J lost 4 bases, and 10 bases lay in between. CDR1 and CDR2 (germline): SGHNT, YYREEE (reference sequence). The CDR3 region has the DNA TGTGCCAGCAGCTTAGGGCCCGGGGGAAACACCATATATTTT. This codes for CASSLGPGGNTIYF. The full variable domain, rest sourced from reference TRBV5-4 and TRBJ1-3, is ETGVTQSPTHLIKTRGQQVTLRCSSQSGHNTVSWYQQALGQGPQFIFQYYREEENGRGNFPPRFSGLQFPNYSSELNVNALELDDSALYLCASSLGPGGNTIYFGEGSWLTVV.

The chain joins TRBV19 to TRBJ2-7, with D unresolved. This CDR3 spans 15 amino acids. The germline gives CDR1 LNHDA, CDR2 SQIVND (reference sequence). Trimming removed 9 bases at V and 0 bases at J, with 18 bases between. CDR3 region: CASQPQARTSYEQYF. CDR3 nucleotide sequence: TGTGCCAGCCAACCTCAGGCCCGAACCTCCTACGAGCAGTACTTC.

This chain links TRBV29-1 with TRBJ2-1, with D tentatively TRBD1 (6 bases). Germline V lookup: CDR1 SQVTM, CDR2 ANQGSEA. V lost 4 bases, J lost 14 bases, and 9 bases lay in between. This CDR3 region has 9 residues. DNA of the CDR3: TGCAGCGTTGGGGGGCACGAGTTCTTC. This codes for CSVGGHEFF.

This clone was seen only a few times. The rearrangement uses TRBV7-8 and TRBJ1-3, with 10 bases fitting TRBD1. V lost 1 base to trimming and J lost 7 bases; unmatched junction nucleotides: 1. CDR3 size: 14 residues. The V gene's germline CDR1 is SGHVS and CDR2 FQNEAQ. CDR3 in DNA: TGTGCCAGCAGCTTAGGACAGGGGGCGAACACCATATATTTT. Translation: CASSLGQGANTIYF.

The gene calls are TRBV10-3 and TRBJ2-1; tentative D call: TRBD1 (6 bases). Per the germline V gene, CDR1 is ENHRY and CDR2 is SYGVKD. This CDR3 contains 13 residues. V lost 3 bases and J 10 bases, leaving 13 bases between the germline ends. The CDR3 region is CAISEQGSGEQFF. In DNA, the CDR3 is TGTGCCATCAGTGAACAGGGTTCGGGGGAGCAGTTCTTC.

This clone was detected a few times. The chain carries TRBV5-1 and TRBJ1-1, with D unclear. Trimming removed 4 bases at V and 6 bases at J, with 16 bases between. The germline CDR1 and CDR2 sequences are SGHRS and YFSETQ. CDR3 length: 14 residues. The chain's CDR3 is CASSLGRGYAEAFF. The CDR3 nucleotides read TGCGCCAGCAGCCTAGGACGGGGATACGCTGAAGCTTTCTTT.

The V and J genes are TRBV5-5 and TRBJ1-5; no firm D call. The germline V gene encodes CDR1 SGHKS and CDR2 YYEKEE (reference sequence). Trimming took off 2 bases at V and 2 bases at J, with 5 bases between the two ends. The CDR3 contains 13 residues. The CDR3 protein is CASSFQGNQPQHF. The CDR3 nucleotides are TGTGCCAGCAGCTTTCAGGGCAATCAGCCCCAGCATTTT.